The next 27 T cell receptor beta chains were all read from a single sample in a study of early T cells in non-severe SARS-CoV-2 infection. One entry per CDR3 protein, called by TCRdb with MiXCR from the 5' RACE reads. The sample lists 95,000 to 110,000 distinct CDR3 sequences, 11% seen once, with around 8% in the top ten. Sequencing was carried out using whole blood. The receptors originated from an adult who was a healthcare worker with PCR-confirmed SARS-CoV-2 infection or an uninfected control (not recorded which).

This clonotype appeared many times. This sequence joins TRBV5-1 and TRBJ2-1, with 11 nucleotides matching TRBD2. Germline CDR1 reads SGHRS; CDR2 reads YFSETQ. With 3 bases clipped from V and 0 bases from J, the junction kept 2 bases outside the gene matches. The CDR3 is 16 residues long. The CDR3 here is CASSSGLADSYNEQFF. The CDR3 DNA reads TGCGCCAGCAGCTCGGGACTAGCGGACTCCTACAATGAGCAGTTCTTC.

The chain links TRBV6-5 to TRBJ1-3, with D tentatively TRBD1 (5 bases). The CDR3 length is 16 residues. V was pared by 2 bases and J by 0 bases, with 11 bases between. Germline V gene data show CDR1 as MNHEY and CDR2 as SVGAGI. The CDR3 nucleotides read TGTGCCAGCAGTTACGGGGACGGGCTCTCTGGAAACACCATATATTTT. It is translated as CASSYGDGLSGNTIYF.

The V call is TRBV6-1, the J call TRBJ1-1; D is undetermined. The CDR3 sequence is 13 residues long. Trimming shortened V by 1 base and J by 1 base, and 4 bases separated the two germline ends. Germline V gene sequence: CDR1 MNHNS, CDR2 SASEGT. The DNA of the CDR3 is TGTGCCAGCAGTGAAGACGAGAACACTGAAGCTTTCTTT. Protein: CASSEDENTEAFF.

This clonotype has only a few counts. The chain carries TRBV15 and TRBJ2-3, with TRBD2 as a possible D gene (7 bases). CDR1 and CDR2 from the germline V gene are LNHNV and YYDKDF (reference sequence). CDR3 length: 16 residues. Trimming pared 5 bases from V and 0 bases from J, leaving 15 bases between. The CDR3 loop is CATSGFSGTSTDTQYF. The CDR3 DNA reads TGTGCCACCAGCGGTTTCAGCGGGACAAGCACAGATACGCAGTATTTT.

This clonotype came up a few times. This chain connects TRBV9 to TRBJ2-1, with D tentatively TRBD2 (5 bases). Germline V lookup: CDR1 SGDLS, CDR2 YYNGEE. The CDR3 extends over 16 amino acids. V was clipped by 4 bases and J by 5 bases, with 19 bases between them. The CDR3, as DNA: TGTGCCAGCAGCCCACCTCTAGCTGGCGGACACAATGAGCAGTTCTTC. It is translated as CASSPPLAGGHNEQFF.

The V call is TRBV28, the J call TRBJ2-3; D gene uncertain. Germline V lookup: CDR1 MDHEN, CDR2 SYDVKM. The CDR3 spans 15 residues. V lost 6 bases and J lost 5, with 18 bases in between. For the CDR3, the DNA is TGTGCCAGCAGCTTGCCGGGCCCCGGACGAGATACGCAGTATTTT. It specifies CASSLPGPGRDTQYF.

The V call is TRBV27, the J call TRBJ2-3; no reliable D call. Germline lookup yields CDR1 MNHEY and CDR2 SMNVEV (reference sequence). The CDR3 length is 13 residues. V was shortened by 6 bases and J by 1 base, with 8 bases between the two germline ends. CDR3 region: CASRPWGTDTQYF. CDR3 in DNA: TGTGCCAGCAGGCCCTGGGGCACAGATACGCAGTATTTT.

This clonotype was observed many times. The chain couples TRBV7-9 to TRBJ1-5; 7 nucleotides line up with TRBD1. Germline values: CDR1 SEHNR, CDR2 FQNEAQ (reference sequence). The CDR3 spans 14 residues. V lost 5 bases and J lost 2; bases outside the gene matches: 3. The CDR3 protein is CASSPGTGNQPQHF. CDR3 DNA sequence: TGTGCCAGCAGCCCGGGGACAGGCAATCAGCCCCAGCATTTT.

The chain is built from TRBV29-1 and TRBJ2-1; 15 nucleotides line up with TRBD2. The CDR3 has 14 residues. Trimming removed 6 bases from V and 7 bases from J; junction bases left unmatched: 4. The germline gives CDR1 SQVTM, CDR2 ANQGSEA. CDR3 nucleotide sequence: TGCAGCGTCGCGGGACTAGCGGGAGGAAATGAGCAGTTCTTC. It is translated as CSVAGLAGGNEQFF.

V usage is TRBV5-5 and J usage is TRBJ2-7; 10 bases are shared with TRBD1. Trimming cost V 2 bases and J 2 bases; bases outside gene matches: 7. This CDR3 has 16 residues. The germline V gene has CDR1 SGHKS and CDR2 YYEKEE (reference sequence). CDR3 protein: CASSFLGQGPPYEQYF. CDR3 coding DNA: TGTGCCAGCAGCTTCCTGGGACAGGGGCCACCCTACGAGCAGTACTTC.

Of note for this clonotype: This may be a read error, as it is one base from a much larger clone. The V call is TRBV3-1, the J call TRBJ2-1, with 8 bases aligning to TRBD2. The germline gives CDR1 LGHDT, CDR2 YNNKEL (reference sequence). CDR3 length: 16 residues. The CDR3 region is CSSSQDSPSGRNEQFF. The CDR3 bases are TGTTCCAGCAGCCAAGATTCCCCTAGCGGGCGGAATGAGCAGTTCTTC.

V usage is TRBV12-3 or TRBV12-4 and J usage is TRBJ2-1; 11 nucleotides agree with TRBD1. The CDR3 sequence is 16 residues long. J was trimmed by 5 bases and V by 3 bases; bases with no gene match: 6. The CDR3 sequence: CASSFIGQGANNEQFF. DNA of the CDR3: TGTGCCAGCAGTTTTATAGGACAGGGGGCTAACAATGAGCAGTTCTTC.

This clonotype has a handful of counts. The CDR3 DNA reads as TGTGCCATCAGTGGAAGGGAAGGAAGTTACAATGAGCAGTTCTTC. This encodes CAISGREGSYNEQFF. The rearrangement uses TRBV10-3 and TRBJ2-1; D not certain. V lost 4 bases to trimming and J lost 4 bases, with 14 bases between them. Germline V gene lookup returns CDR1 ENHRY and CDR2 SYGVKD. The CDR3 is 15 residues long.

The sample holds many counts of this clonotype. This chain uses TRBV12-3 or TRBV12-4 with TRBJ1-1; no reliable D call. The CDR3 runs 12 residues. V was cut by 7 bases and J by 5 bases, with 11 bases left in between. Here the CDR3 DNA reads TGTGCCAGCACCTTGTGGGGTACTGAAGCTTTCTTT. Translation: CASTLWGTEAFF.

This clonotype was counted ten times or more. The chain uses TRBV12-3 or TRBV12-4 and TRBJ2-1; D perhaps matches TRBD2 (5 bases). CDR3 length: 14 residues. The V and J ends lost 3 bases and 14 bases respectively, with 20 bases between them. The CDR3 region has the DNA TGTGCCAGCAGTTTTCAGCCCTACGGTGCGGGCAAGTTCTTC. This translates into CASSFQPYGAGKFF.

In its sample, this clonotype was seen a few times. The chain has TRBV6-4 and TRBJ2-3, with 7 bases lining up with TRBD1. Germline V gene data show CDR1 as MRHNA and CDR2 as SNTAGT. CDR3 length: 15 amino acids. The V gene end was trimmed by 0 bases and the J gene end by 4 bases; junction bases not matched to a gene: 4. The DNA of the CDR3 is TGTGCCAGCAGTGACTCGGGGACAGTTTCAGATACGCAGTATTTT. Its protein product is CASSDSGTVSDTQYF.

This clonotype was seen only a few times. The V and J genes are TRBV7-9 and TRBJ1-2; the D is unclear. The CDR3 is 15 residues long. V was clipped by 1 base and J by 5 bases, with 14 bases between them. The germline gives CDR1 SEHNR, CDR2 FQNEAQ (reference sequence). The CDR3 spells CASSLGGPRDYGYTF. The DNA for the CDR3 is TGTGCCAGCAGCTTAGGAGGCCCCCGAGATTATGGCTACACCTTC.

This clonotype was found many times. CDR3 nucleotides: TGTGCCAGCAGTACTAGCCACTATGGCTACACCTTC. This encodes CASSTSHYGYTF. V and J are TRBV28 and TRBJ1-2; D ambiguous. Germline CDR1 MDHEN, CDR2 SYDVKM. The CDR3 is 12 amino acids. Trimming stripped 5 bases from V and 3 bases from J, with 7 bases between.

The J gene is TRBJ1-2, the V gene TRBV30, with D possibly matching TRBD1 (6 bases). This CDR3 is 14 amino acids long. V was trimmed by 5 bases and J by 4 bases, leaving 17 bases between them. The germline V gene has CDR1 GTSNPN and CDR2 SVGIG (reference sequence). The CDR3 DNA sequence: TGTGCCTGGTTTGAGGAAGGGGGTGGCTATGGCTACACCTTC. Its translation is CAWFEEGGGYGYTF.

This clonotype was counted a few times. CDR3 loop: CASSYDNREGGYEQYF. For the CDR3, the DNA is TGTGCCAGCAGTTATGACAACAGGGAAGGGGGCTACGAGCAGTACTTC. V usage is TRBV6-2 or TRBV6-3 and J usage is TRBJ2-7; D is possibly TRBD1 (6 bases). The V gene lost 3 bases and the J gene lost 3 bases, with 18 bases spanning the gap. This CDR3 contains 16 residues. CDR1 is MNHEY and CDR2 is SVGEGT in the germline V gene.

This clonotype was detected ten times or more. The chain carries TRBV29-1 and TRBJ2-1, with D possibly matching TRBD1 (5 bases). Germline V gene data show CDR1 as SQVTM and CDR2 as ANQGSEA. V was clipped by 3 bases and J by 4 bases, with 7 bases between them. This CDR3 comprises 12 residues. The CDR3 here is CSVDRVYNEQFF. CDR3 sequence (DNA): TGCAGCGTTGACAGGGTATACAATGAGCAGTTCTTC.

In this sample, this clonotype turned up many times. The CDR3 DNA follows: TGTGCCAGCAGCCCTAGGGGGGCGGACTACGAGCAGTACTTC. Its translation: CASSPRGADYEQYF. The chain links TRBV27 to TRBJ2-7, with D possibly being TRBD1 or TRBD2 (6 bases each). V gave up 6 bases and J gave up 3 bases, with 15 bases separating them. The CDR3 contains 14 residues. Germline assignment: CDR1 MNHEY and CDR2 SMNVEV (reference sequence).

This clonotype occurred many times. This chain connects TRBV20-1 to TRBJ2-5, with 12 bases fitting TRBD2. The CDR3 sequence is 15 residues long. With V trimmed by 6 bases and J by 0 bases, 5 bases remained unmatched. Germline V gives CDR1 DFQATT, CDR2 SNEGSKA (reference sequence). CDR3 sequence reads: CSARLAGEDQETQYF. The CDR3 DNA reads TGCAGTGCGAGACTAGCGGGAGAAGACCAAGAGACCCAGTACTTC.

This clonotype turned up a few times. The CDR3 bases are TGTGCCAGCAGCTCCGGACAGGGAATTAATGGCTACACCTTC. Its translation: CASSSGQGINGYTF. The chain employs TRBV7-2 and TRBJ1-2; 8 bases agree with TRBD1. Looked up from germline, CDR1 is SGHTA and CDR2 is FQGNSA. This CDR3 region has 14 residues. V trimming: 4 bases; J trimming: 6 bases; junction bases outside the gene matches: 7.

This chain connects TRBV6-5 to TRBJ2-7; D may be TRBD2 (5 bases). CDR3 length: 15 amino acids. Germline V gene lookup returns CDR1 MNHEY and CDR2 SVGAGI. V lost 0 bases and J lost 2, with 11 bases in between. The CDR3 spells CASSYSYRGTYEQYF. Here the CDR3 DNA reads TGTGCCAGCAGTTACTCGTACCGGGGAACCTACGAGCAGTACTTC.

This clonotype was counted only a few times. The chain has TRBV29-1 and TRBJ2-1; 7 bases fit TRBD1. CDR3 length: 12 residues. Germline loops: CDR1 SQVTM, CDR2 ANQGSEA. The junction had 7 bases not matched to a gene; V was cut back by 4 bases and J by 10 bases. CDR3 amino acids: CSVGLGGGEQFF. CDR3 coding DNA: TGCAGCGTTGGTTTAGGGGGCGGAGAGCAGTTCTTC.

This clonotype was counted a few times. The rearrangement joins TRBV6-5 to TRBJ1-1; maybe TRBD1 (5 bases). Per germline, CDR1 MNHEY and CDR2 SVGAGI. The CDR3 consists of 12 residues. V gave up 4 bases and J gave up 7 bases, with 10 bases separating them. The CDR3 sequence is CASSFQGGEAFF. The CDR3 DNA reads TGTGCCAGCAGTTTCCAGGGAGGTGAAGCTTTCTTT.